Described below is a single T cell receptor beta chain sequence and its context. Its matching antigen is unknown. CDR3 length: 14 amino acids. The V gene lost 6 bases and the J gene lost 3 bases, with 14 bases spanning the gap. From germline, CDR1 is SGHTA and CDR2 FQGNSA. Profiling relied on immunoSEQ multiplex PCR, and the TCRdb table lists in-frame clones only, not all of them. Of under 150,000 clones in the sample, approximately 90% were seen once. This sample is part of a study of Ad26.COV2.S vaccination and SARS-CoV-2 variants. Findings and caveats of the study: Vaccinated individuals (as opposed to placebo recipients) had higher spike-specific TCR breadth. Vaccine and placebo recipients had comparable breadth of non-spike TCRs.

The material sequenced was peripheral blood, taken after recovery from COVID-19. This clonotype was obtained from a human donor who had recovered from COVID-19. The rearrangement links TRBV7-2 to TRBJ1-1, with a possible D match to TRBD1 (6 bases). CDR3 in amino acids: CASSYRVSDTEAFF. In nucleotides, the CDR3 is TGTGCCAGCAGTTACAGGGTTTCGGACACTGAAGCTTTCTTT. Supplemented by reference TRBV7-2 and TRBJ1-1, the full variable domain reads GAGVSQSPSNKVTEKGKDVELRCDPISGHTALYWYRQSLGQGLEFLIYFQGNSAPDKSGLPSDRFSAERTGGSVSTLTIQRTQQEDSAVYLCASSYRVSDTEAFFGQGTRLTVV.